This is a list of T cell receptor beta chains from one sample in a study of blood T cell repertoires in COVID-19. TCRdb's table, derived via immunoSEQ multiplex PCR, lists solely in-frame clones and lacks some. The sample has 200,000 or so clones; about 89% are singletons. The sequenced material came from peripheral blood. Receptors originate from a man aged 60-69 years who had recovered from COVID-19. The conserved cysteine and the conserved F or W are not part of the CDR3 here.

j_gene	v_gene	CDR3aa
TRBJ2-7	TRBV5-4	ASSSGQPYEQY
TRBJ1-3	TRBV14	ASSQDVGTSGNTIY
TRBJ1-1	TRBV7-9	ASSSPIGGVTEAF
TRBJ2-5	TRBV12-3/TRBV12-4	ASSVAGETQY
TRBJ1-4	TRBV6-2/TRBV6-3	ASSYGGVRGYKKLF
TRBJ2-5	TRBV7-2	ASSLAMAGSQETQY
TRBJ1-1	TRBV5-8	ASSPGVLNTEAF
TRBJ2-7	TRBV19	ASSGGTYEQY
TRBJ1-2	TRBV6-5	ASKNTGTGGFGYT
TRBJ2-7	TRBV30	AWSRQGFSEQY
TRBJ2-1	TRBV6-2/TRBV6-3	ASSPRTSGRGSEQF
TRBJ2-3	TRBV27	ASSFLQGASGADTQY
TRBJ2-7	TRBV19	ASSIQRGSSYEQY
TRBJ1-6	TRBV7-2	ASSLQAGNNSPLH
TRBJ1-6	TRBV27	ASSRDRGSTLH
TRBJ1-5	TRBV7-2	ASSLDRVRQPQH
TRBJ2-2	TRBV7-2	ASNLGGQNTGELF
TRBJ1-1	TRBV7-2	ASSFRGLNTEAF